What follows describes a single T cell receptor beta chain. The data were taken from a study of blood T cell repertoires in COVID-19. Across the whole study: Acute and convalescent COVID-19 samples came from the United States, Italy and Spain.

Original methodology: Researchers report that nucleated cell counts were estimated from reference gene primer amplification. TCRdb keeps only in-frame clones here, not all; method: immunoSEQ multiplex PCR. For V, J and clone size, that table is used; D and trimming come from the DNA. The sample lists about 61,000 clones, around 82% occurring once. V lost 3 bases and J lost 1, with 5 bases in between. The CDR3 consists of 13 residues. CDR1 is SGHTA, CDR2 FQGNSA, per germline. This clonotype was sampled from a man older than 75 with active or convalescent COVID-19. J is TRBJ2-3 and V is TRBV7-2; unclear D gene. Source material: peripheral blood. CDR3 sequence (DNA): TGTGCCAGCAGCTTCTCAGGCACAGATACGCAGTATTTT. Amino acid sequence: CASSFSGTDTQYF.